This TCR beta chain was identified in a study of T cells in Graves' hyperthyroidism and ophthalmopathy. Germline CDR1 is SGHKS and CDR2 is YYEKEE (reference sequence). V gave up 2 bases and J gave up 2 bases, with 10 bases separating them. The CDR3 is made up of 14 amino acids. The study excluded patients with uncontrolled infection, other autoimmune disease, pregnancy or lactation. Diagnoses were made from clinical symptoms, serum measures (thyroxine and TRAb), thyroid ultrasound and orbital computed tomography. Fresh peripheral blood, roughly 10 ml, was the source of the PBMCs. This clonotype was seen only a few times. TCR beta CDR3 sequences were amplified from RNA transcripts. With the HTBI primer set, the TCR CDR3 went through a first round of RT-PCR. TCRdb redid the calling of the multiplex PCR reads with MiXCR, one entry per CDR3 protein. The table lists around 200,000 distinct CDR3 sequences, approximately 15% of them singletons.

The chain combines TRBV5-5 with TRBJ1-1, with unresolved D. The sequenced sample was blood. The clonotype comes from a woman in her fifties or sixties with Graves' hyperthyroidism. The CDR3 coding sequence is TGTGCCAGCAGCTTCTACGGCGGAAACACTGAAGCTTTCTTT. Its translation is CASSFYGGNTEAFF.